One sample yielded the 9 T cell receptor beta chains listed below, sequenced in a study of blood T cell repertoires in COVID-19. Produced via immunoSEQ multiplex PCR; TCRdb's table is partial and in-frame only. The sample carries 30,000 to 40,000 clones, 65% to 90% recorded once. Sequenced: peripheral blood. All receptors derive from a woman aged 55-69 years with active COVID-19.

This chain joins TRBV19 and TRBJ2-3, with D unclear. The CDR3 runs 11 residues. The V end lost 4 bases, the J end lost 4 bases, and 3 bases lay between the germline ends. Germline V gene sequence: CDR1 LNHDA, CDR2 SQIVND (reference sequence). The CDR3 here is CASSSADTQYF. The CDR3 DNA reads as TGTGCCAGTAGTAGCGCAGATACGCAGTATTTT.

This clone appeared a single time. The genes are TRBV28 and TRBJ1-5, with TRBD1 identical over 8 bases. V shed 9 bases and J 7 bases; nucleotides not matched to a gene: 14. This CDR3 is 15 amino acids long. Germline-derived CDR1 and CDR2 are MDHEN and SYDVKM. The CDR3 bases are TGTGCCAGTAGGGGTACGCAGGGGGCGAGACAGCCCCAGCATTTT. Translated: CASRGTQGARQPQHF.

The chain combines TRBV6-2 or TRBV6-3 with TRBJ2-1; D is possibly TRBD2 (5 bases). The CDR3 totals 16 residues. Trimming shortened V by 4 bases and J by 4 bases, and 17 bases separated the two germline ends. Germline V gene lookup returns CDR1 MNHEY and CDR2 SVGEGT. The CDR3 DNA reads TGTGCCAGCAGTTTCGACTTGAAGGAGGCTTACAATGAGCAGTTCTTC. Protein sequence: CASSFDLKEAYNEQFF.

The chain employs TRBV2 and TRBJ2-5; no clear D gene. This CDR3 is built from 13 residues. CDR1 is SNHLY, CDR2 FYNNEI, per germline. The V end lost 4 bases, the J end lost 5 bases, and 11 bases lay between the germline ends. The CDR3 nucleotides read TGTGCCAGCAGTGTAGTCCAGAGGGAGACCCAGTACTTC. Translating it yields CASSVVQRETQYF.

V and J are TRBV7-2 and TRBJ2-1, with a tentative D call TRBD2 (6 bases). Trimming stripped 3 bases from V and 7 bases from J, with 10 bases between. This CDR3 comprises 13 residues. Germline CDR1 reads SGHTA; CDR2 reads FQGNSA. CDR3 nucleotides: TGTGCCAGCAGCTTCAAGGGGACTAATGAGCAGTTCTTC. As protein: CASSFKGTNEQFF. Full variable domain (remainder filled in from reference TRBV7-2 and TRBJ2-1): GAGVSQSPSNKVTEKGKDVELRCDPISGHTALYWYRQSLGQGLEFLIYFQGNSAPDKSGLPSDRFSAERTGGSVSTLTIQRTQQEDSAVYLCASSFKGTNEQFFGPGTRLTVL.

V and J are TRBV12-3 or TRBV12-4 and TRBJ1-1; TRBD1 agrees at 7 bases. CDR3 length: 13 residues. V shed 7 bases, J shed 6 bases, and the junction held 8 bases outside the gene matches. CDR3 bases: TGTGCCAGCACCAAGACAGGGATACCTGAAGCTTTCTTT. This gives the protein CASTKTGIPEAFF.

This clone has a handful of counts. This chain uses TRBV7-2 with TRBJ1-2; D uncertain. V shed 3 bases and J shed 1 base, with 6 bases lying between them. Germline values: CDR1 SGHTA, CDR2 FQGNSA. The CDR3 has 13 amino acids. In DNA, the CDR3 is TGTGCCAGCAGCTTGGCCCGTAACTATGGCTACACCTTC. Its protein product is CASSLARNYGYTF.

J is TRBJ2-3 and V is TRBV24-1, with D tentatively TRBD2 (6 bases). V dropped 4 bases and J dropped 2 bases, with 12 bases sitting between them. CDR1 and CDR2 from the germline V gene are KGHDR and SFDVKD. CDR3 length: 15 residues. The CDR3 coding sequence is TGTGCCACCAGTGACCCGACTAGTTTCACAGATACGCAGTATTTT. Translating gives CATSDPTSFTDTQYF.

The chain combines TRBV6-1 with TRBJ2-7; 9 nucleotides match TRBD2. The V segment lost 2 bases and the J segment 2 bases; nucleotides outside the gene matches: 10. This CDR3 has 17 amino acids. Looked up from germline, CDR1 is MNHNS and CDR2 is SASEGT. The CDR3 here is CASSERRSGRFPYEQYF. The CDR3 DNA reads TGTGCCAGCAGTGAAAGGAGGAGCGGGAGGTTCCCCTACGAGCAGTACTTC.